This TCR beta chain was sequenced during a study of molecular identifiers for immune sequencing clone quantification. With 5 bases removed from V and 6 bases from J, the gap between germline ends came to 11 bases. The germline V gene has CDR1 PRHDT and CDR2 FYEKMQ (reference sequence). The CDR3 covers 12 residues. From roughly 20,000 to 1,000,000 sorted cells, naive CD8 libraries were generated with 10%, 30% or 50% RNA. TCRdb independently ran MiXCR on the PCR reads; one entry per CDR3 protein. The sample carries 60,000 to 75,000 distinct CDR3 sequences, around 20% recorded once. This sequence was found in a human donor in good health. Some libraries in this study had Jurkat cell RNA spiked in. The chain joins TRBV13 to TRBJ2-7; D gene ambiguous. The sequencing sample was made of naive CD8+ T cells from blood, with Jurkat cell RNA spiked in. The subset denotes: FACS-sorted CD8+CD4-CCR7+CD45RA+ naive T cells. The chain's CDR3 is CASSPTSGEQYF. CDR3 nucleotide sequence: TGTGCCAGCAGCCCAACAAGTGGCGAGCAGTACTTC. Combining the CDR3 with reference TRBV13 and TRBJ2-7 gives the whole variable domain AAGVIQSPRHLIKEKRETATLKCYPIPRHDTVYWYQQGPGQDPQFLISFYEKMQSDKGSIPDRFSAQQFSDYHSELNMSSLELGDSALYFCASSPTSGEQYFGPGTRLTVT.